Below are 29 T cell receptor beta chains sequenced from a single sample in a study of tumor-infiltrating lymphocytes in primary liver carcinoma. The tissue used was unsorted bulk material of roughly 17-34 mg. RNA and DNA were co-extracted from it with the AllPrep DNA/RNA mini kit. Using a constant-region primer together with ProtoScript II reverse transcriptase, TCR beta cDNA was made from approximately 500 ng of total RNA. Library construction for TCR beta comprised three nested multiplex PCR rounds performed with slightly modified ARM-PCR. In the first two PCR rounds, TRBV1-TRBV30 forward primers were paired with a C-beta reverse primer, and each round lasted approximately 10 cycles. TCRdb re-called the multiplex PCR reads through MiXCR, storing one row per CDR3 protein. The data contain tens of thousands of distinct CDR3 sequences, 55% to 75% of them singletons. The sample was liver tumor tissue from sampling region 4. Documented subset: tumor region T4, right-lateral pole. Every receptor here comes from a man in his forties with primary liver carcinoma and hepatitis B virus infection.

This clonotype was detected ten times or more. The chain carries TRBV7-8 and TRBJ2-1; the match to TRBD2 covers 14 bases. The trim removed 7 bases at V and 10 bases at J, leaving 15 bases unmatched. This CDR3 spans 17 amino acids. The germline V gene has CDR1 SGHVS and CDR2 FQNEAQ. The CDR3 region has the DNA TGTGCCAGCACCATGCTACCCGGGACTAGCGGGAGAGGGGAGCAGTTCTTC. As protein: CASTMLPGTSGRGEQFF.

As regards this clonotype: Relative to the germline gene, one junction end is altered; a read error may explain this. The chain is built from TRBV4-2 and TRBJ2-1; D unclear. Germline V lookup: CDR1 LGHNA, CDR2 YNFKEQ. This CDR3 has 16 residues. CDR3 sequence (DNA): TGTGCCAGTAGCCAAGGAAGGCGTGCCATCGGTAATGTGCAGTTCTTC. Translating gives CASSQGRRAIGNVQFF.

The V gene is TRBV11-2, the J gene TRBJ2-3; TRBD2 matches 11 bases. Germline-derived CDR1 and CDR2 are SGHAT and FQNNGV. The CDR3 covers 17 residues. V was pared by 8 bases and J by 5 bases, with 15 bases of the junction left unmatched. The CDR3: CASLTTSGRAGRDTQYF. CDR3 coding DNA: TGTGCCAGCTTAACTACTAGCGGGAGAGCGGGGCGAGATACGCAGTATTTT.

Turning to this clonotype: A read error is likely, as this CDR3 ends without the conserved phenylalanine or tryptophan. The chain recombines TRBV7-8 with TRBJ2-5; tentatively, D is TRBD2 (5 bases). Trimming pared 9 bases from V and 5 bases from J, leaving 25 bases between. CDR1 is SGHVS and CDR2 is FQNEAQ in the germline V gene. CDR3 length: 16 amino acids. The CDR3 nucleotides read TGTGCCAGTAGCCCAGCTCCCGGGGTTCATGGTGAGACCCAGTACCTC. Amino acids: CASSPAPGVHGETQYL.

In its sample, this clonotype was seen once. One junction end does not reproduce the germline sequence, and a read error may be involved. The V call is TRBV12-3 or TRBV12-4, the J call TRBJ2-7, with 7 bases lining up with TRBD1. CDR3 length equals 14 residues. CDR3 region: CACSPRDRTYEHYF. As DNA, the CDR3 is TGTGCCTGCAGCCCCCGGGACAGAACCTACGAGCACTACTTC.

In the case of this clonotype: The junction shows a germline mismatch at one end, possibly a read error. This chain connects TRBV7-9 to TRBJ1-3; tentative D call: TRBD1 (6 bases). The CDR3 consists of 15 residues. Germline V CDR1 and CDR2: SEHNR, FQNEAQ (reference sequence). CDR3 nucleotide sequence: TGTGTCAGCAGCTTAGTCCGGACAGCCGGAAACACCATATATTTT. Translated: CVSSLVRTAGNTIYF.

In the case of this clonotype: The CDR3 end shows no conserved phenylalanine or tryptophan, and so a read error is likely. The DNA is omitted, as the CDR3 cannot be located on it reliably, and the CDR3 follows TCRdb's listing. The chain has TRBV4-1 and TRBJ1-2. The CDR3 spans 14 residues, counting both ends. Germline lookup yields CDR1 MGHRA and CDR2 YSYEKL. CDR3 protein: CASSQVTANYGYTV.

Of note for this clonotype: Relative to the germline gene, one junction end is altered; a read error may explain this. The chain is built from TRBV29-1 and TRBJ1-2, with D uncertain. Germline V gene data show CDR1 as SQVTM and CDR2 as ANQGSEA. The CDR3 loop spans 13 amino acids. This chain's CDR3 is CSAEDGYGYGYTF. The CDR3 DNA reads TGCAGCGCTGAAGATGGCTACGGCTATGGCTACACCTTC.

Points on this clonotype: A much bigger clone sits one base away, suggesting this may be a read error. This likely comes from a read error, as the CDR3 has no conserved phenylalanine or tryptophan at its end. The CDR3 DNA sequence: TGTGCCAGCAGCTCATATGGCCCGGGACAGAGCTACGAGCAGTACTCC. Translation: CASSSYGPGQSYEQYS. V and J are TRBV7-9 and TRBJ2-7; TRBD1 agrees at 7 bases. The germline gives CDR1 SEHNR, CDR2 FQNEAQ (reference sequence). The CDR3 spans 16 residues. The trim removed 4 bases at V and 3 bases at J, leaving 12 bases unmatched.

About this clonotype: The junction does not match germline at one end; this may be a read error. V is TRBV28 and J is TRBJ2-1; no clear D gene. Germline V gene data show CDR1 as MDHEN and CDR2 as SYDVKM. The CDR3 spans 15 residues. The CDR3, as DNA: TGTGCCAGCAGCCCCCCCGCGGCAGAGTACAAAGAGCAGTTCTTC. Translated, it gives CASSPPAAEYKEQFF. The complete variable domain, with remaining parts taken from reference TRBV28 and TRBJ2-1, reads DVKVTQSSRYLVKRTGEKVFLECVQDMDHENMFWYRQDPGLGLRLIYFSYDVKMKEKGDIPEGYSVSREKKERFSLILESASTNQTSMYLCASSPPAAEYKEQFFGPGTRLTVL.

This clonotype has just a few counts. The rearrangement uses TRBV19 and TRBJ2-4, with 7 bases lining up with TRBD1. CDR1 is LNHDA and CDR2 is SQIVND in the germline V gene (reference sequence). This CDR3 spans 16 amino acids. The J segment lost 1 base and the V segment lost 11 bases, leaving 14 bases of the junction unmatched. The CDR3 nucleotides read TGTGCCGGTCGAGTATTAGACAGGGATGCCAAAAACATTCAGTACTTC. This sequence encodes CAGRVLDRDAKNIQYF. Full variable domain (outside the CDR3, taken from reference TRBV19 and TRBJ2-4): DGGITQSPKYLFRKEGQNVTLSCEQNLNHDAMYWYRQDPGQGLRLIYYSQIVNDFQKGDIAEGYSVSREKKESFPLTVTSAQKNPTAFYLCAGRVLDRDAKNIQYFGAGTRLSVL.

A few counts support this clonotype. The V gene is TRBV5-1, the J gene TRBJ2-3; 7 bases match TRBD1. The ends lost 4 bases at V and 0 bases at J; junction bases unmatched: 14. The V gene's germline CDR1 is SGHRS and CDR2 YFSETQ. The CDR3 spans 18 residues. The CDR3 region has the DNA TGCGCCAGCAGCCTGACTGGGGACAGCCGCTTTAGCACAGATACGCAGTATTTT. This sequence encodes CASSLTGDSRFSTDTQYF.

In this sample, this clonotype turned up once. The junction departs from the called germline gene at one end, perhaps through a read error. The chain employs TRBV11-2 and TRBJ2-7; 7 positions match TRBD1. Germline loops: CDR1 SGHAT, CDR2 FQNNGV. The CDR3 length is 12 residues. The CDR3 region is CASSPRGQEQYF. Written as DNA, the CDR3 is TGCGCCAGCAGCCCCCGAGGACAGGAGCAATACTTC. Together with reference TRBV11-2 and TRBJ2-7, the CDR3 gives the full variable domain: EAGVAQSPRYKIIEKRQSVAFWCNPISGHATLYWYQQILGQGPKLLIQFQNNGVVDDSQLPKDRFSAERLKGVDSTLKIQPAKLEDSAVYLCASSPRGQEQYFGPGTRLTVT.

As to this clonotype: A read error may explain this, as a much larger clone is one base away. This CDR3 is CAISRDRAYGYTF. CDR3 bases: TGTGCCATCAGCCGGGACAGGGCGTATGGCTACACCTTC. This rearrangement joins TRBV7-9 to TRBJ1-2, with 9 bases identical to TRBD1. CDR3 length equals 13 residues. Germline V gene sequence: CDR1 SEHNR, CDR2 FQNEAQ (reference sequence).

Turning to this clonotype: A read error may be the cause here, since a much bigger clone is one base away. CDR3 loop: CASSLASFAAGRYEQYF. CDR3 bases: TGCGCCAGCAGCTTGGCTTCCTTCGCGGCCGGACGCTACGAGCAGTACTTC. V and J are TRBV5-1 and TRBJ2-7; D is unclear. The CDR3 sequence is 17 residues long. V lost 0 bases, J lost 3 bases, and 19 bases lay in between. CDR1 SGHRS and CDR2 YFSETQ come from the germline V gene.

In its sample, this clonotype was seen a few times. A read error may explain this, as a much larger clone is one base away. The chain has TRBV16 and TRBJ2-7; D remains ambiguous. Germline V lookup: CDR1 KGHSY, CDR2 FQNENV. This CDR3 comprises 14 residues. The CDR3 coding sequence is TGTGTCAGCAGCCAATCGAACTCCGCCTACGAGCAGTACTTC. It yields the protein CVSSQSNSAYEQYF.

This clonotype was seen just once. Germline is not matched at one junction end, which may reflect a read error. V gene TRBV11-1 combines with J gene TRBJ2-1; D not certain. The CDR3 consists of 13 residues. CDR1 and CDR2 (germline): SGHAT, FQDESV (reference sequence). CDR3 sequence reads: CENSLGRANEQFF. CDR3 nucleotide sequence: TGTGAAAACAGCTTAGGCCGGGCAAATGAACAGTTCTTC.

The sample holds one count of this clonotype. The junction differs from germline at one of its ends, possibly a read error. The rearrangement joins TRBV6-5 to TRBJ1-1; the match to TRBD1 covers 8 bases. The CDR3 extends over 15 amino acids. Per germline, CDR1 MNHEY and CDR2 SVGAGI. CDR3 sequence (DNA): TGTGCCAGCGGTTACGCCCGGGACAGGACCCCAAAAGCTTTCTTT. It yields the protein CASGYARDRTPKAFF.

In regard to this clonotype: The conserved closing phenylalanine or tryptophan is absent in this CDR3, likely reflecting a read error. The DNA is left out, because the CDR3 cannot be placed on it with certainty; the CDR3 is given as TCRdb lists it. V usage is TRBV12-3 or TRBV12-4 and J usage is TRBJ2-1; the listed D gene, TRBD2, was not tested against the DNA. The CDR3 is 13 residues long, counting both termini. CDR3 sequence: CASGPTSANELFL.

In regard to this clonotype: A read error may account for a junction end that differs from germline. The gene calls are TRBV4-1 and TRBJ2-1; 7 nucleotides align to TRBD2. This CDR3 region has 15 residues. From germline, CDR1 is MGHRA and CDR2 YSYEKL. CDR3 residues: CASSLEGGPGNEQFF. The CDR3 DNA sequence: TGCGCCAGCAGCTTAGAGGGAGGGCCGGGGAATGAGCAGTTTTTC.

For this clonotype: Compared with germline, one end of the junction differs, possibly owing to a read error. The J gene is TRBJ1-2, the V gene TRBV10-2, with a possible D match to TRBD1 (6 bases). Germline CDR1 reads WSHSY; CDR2 reads SAAADI. CDR3 size: 13 residues. CDR3 DNA: TGCGCCACCAGGAAGGACAGTGGGAATGGCTACAACTTC. Amino acid sequence: CATRKDSGNGYNF.

CDR3 sequence (DNA): TGCAGTGCGGCTGCTTGGCAAGGGGGAACCAATCAGCCCCAGCATTTT. Translating gives CSAAAWQGGTNQPQHF. J is TRBJ1-5 and V is TRBV20-1; weak D call: TRBD1 (6 bases). The germline V gene has CDR1 DFQATT and CDR2 SNEGSKA (reference sequence). V lost 6 bases and J lost 3, with 21 bases in between. This CDR3 contains 16 residues.

This clonotype was seen ten or more times. This sequence joins TRBV12-5 and TRBJ2-5, with 12 bases lining up with TRBD2. J gave up 4 bases and V 1 base, and 1 base lay outside the gene matches. CDR3 length equals 15 residues. Per the germline V gene, CDR1 is LGHNT and CDR2 is FRNRAP. The CDR3 sequence is CASGLGLAGVETQYF. As DNA, the CDR3 is TGTGCTAGTGGTTTGGGACTAGCGGGAGTAGAGACCCAGTACTTC.

This chain uses TRBV11-3 with TRBJ2-5; D possibly matches TRBD1 or TRBD2 (5 bases each). The CDR3 runs 14 residues. Germline CDR1 is SGHNT and CDR2 is YENEEA. V was pared by 5 bases and J by 8 bases, with 18 bases between. This chain's CDR3 is CASSPGASHGTQYF. The CDR3 bases are TGTGCCAGCAGCCCCGGGGCATCACATGGTACCCAGTACTTC.

The genes are TRBV12-3 or TRBV12-4 and TRBJ2-1, with D tentatively TRBD1 (5 bases). The CDR3 consists of 12 residues. V was shortened by 3 bases and J by 9 bases, with 9 bases between the two germline ends. DNA of the CDR3: TGTGCCAGCAGTTTGTACGACAGTGAGCAGTTCTTC. The encoded protein is CASSLYDSEQFF.

A note on this clonotype: Germline is not matched at one junction end, which may reflect a read error. V gene TRBV10-3 combines with J gene TRBJ2-2, with a possible D match to TRBD2 (5 bases). The CDR3 contains 14 residues. Germline values: CDR1 ENHRY, CDR2 SYGVKD. Here the CDR3 DNA reads TGTGCCATTAGCCAGCAGAAAGGTCCCGGGGAGCCGTTTTTT. Its protein product is CAISQQKGPGEPFF.

Concerning this clonotype: Germline is not matched at one junction end, which may reflect a read error. This chain uses TRBV11-2 with TRBJ2-7; D possibly corresponds to TRBD2 (5 bases). The CDR3 is 15 residues long. Germline-derived CDR1 and CDR2 are SGHAT and FQNNGV. The CDR3 here is CVSTPLEAARCEQYF. For the CDR3, the DNA is TGTGTCAGCACCCCCTTGGAAGCGGCCCGCTGCGAGCAGTACTTC.

Notes on this clonotype: Just one base apart from a much larger clone, this may be a read error. V usage is TRBV28 and J usage is TRBJ1-1; D is ambiguous. Germline V CDR1 and CDR2: MDHEN, SYDVKM. The CDR3 loop spans 15 amino acids. CDR3 in amino acids: CVSSLVPSMNTEAFF. The CDR3 DNA reads as TGTGTCAGCAGTTTAGTCCCGAGTATGAACACTGAAGCTTTCTTT. The variable domain in full, with the rest retrieved from reference TRBV28 and TRBJ1-1, is DVKVTQSSRYLVKRTGEKVFLECVQDMDHENMFWYRQDPGLGLRLIYFSYDVKMKEKGDIPEGYSVSREKKERFSLILESASTNQTSMYLCVSSLVPSMNTEAFFGQGTRLTVV.

The chain's CDR3 is CSARRRTGDLYSNQPQHF. The CDR3 region has the DNA TGCAGTGCTAGAAGGAGGACAGGCGACCTCTATAGCAATCAGCCCCAGCATTTT. The V gene is TRBV20-1, the J gene TRBJ1-5, with 7 bases matching TRBD1. The CDR3 has 18 amino acids. The J segment lost 0 bases and the V segment lost 2 bases, leaving 13 bases of the junction unmatched. Germline CDR1 DFQATT, CDR2 SNEGSKA (reference sequence).